A single sample is the source of the 15 T cell receptor beta chains below, sequenced in a study of T cells in Graves' hyperthyroidism and ophthalmopathy. Amplification targeted TCR beta CDR3 regions from RNA transcripts. First-round RT-PCR targeting the TCR CDR3 was performed with the HTBI primer set. TCRdb independently ran MiXCR on the multiplex PCR reads; one entry per CDR3 protein. This sample has approximately 420,000 distinct CDR3 sequences; approximately 14% occur once, and the top ten carry approximately 5.3%. Source material: blood. The receptors here all came from a young woman with Graves' hyperthyroidism.

This sequence joins TRBV6-1 and TRBJ2-4; D is perhaps TRBD1 (6 bases). Trimming removed 5 bases at V and 7 bases at J, with 9 bases between. CDR3 length: 12 residues. Per germline, CDR1 MNHNS and CDR2 SASEGT. The CDR3 reads CASSPQGNIQYF. In DNA form, the CDR3 reads TGTGCCAGCAGTCCTCAGGGGAACATTCAGTACTTC.

The CDR3 sequence: CASGLPRTGYTF. In DNA, the CDR3 is TGTGCTAGTGGTTTGCCGAGGACTGGCTACACCTTC. The V and J genes are TRBV12-5 and TRBJ1-2, with D unclear. V was pared by 2 bases and J by 7 bases, with 8 bases between. This CDR3 has 12 amino acids. Germline CDR1 is LGHNT and CDR2 is FRNRAP.

The CDR3 region is CSARLGGLRSYEQYF. The CDR3 bases are TGCAGTGCGAGATTGGGCGGCCTCCGCTCCTACGAGCAGTACTTC. The V gene is TRBV20-1, the J gene TRBJ2-7; no firm D call. CDR3 size: 15 residues. Deletions cut 6 bases from V and 0 bases from J, with 18 bases between. Germline V gene lookup returns CDR1 DFQATT and CDR2 SNEGSKA (reference sequence).

At least ten counts were recorded for this clonotype. The chain is built from TRBV6-1 and TRBJ2-7; D might be TRBD1 (6 bases). CDR3 length: 14 amino acids. Germline values: CDR1 MNHNS, CDR2 SASEGT. Trimming removed 5 bases from V and 4 bases from J, with 15 bases in between. The CDR3, as DNA: TGTGCCAGCAGTTCTTGGGACACCCAGTACGAGCAGTACTTC. Protein: CASSSWDTQYEQYF.

The J gene is TRBJ2-3, the V gene TRBV7-9; no clear D gene. CDR3 length: 17 residues. Germline lookup yields CDR1 SEHNR and CDR2 FQNEAQ (reference sequence). V shed 5 bases and J shed 1 base, with 19 bases lying between them. This chain's CDR3 is CASSPLSLILGTDTQYF. The CDR3 DNA follows: TGTGCCAGCAGCCCTTTATCCCTTATTCTTGGCACAGATACGCAGTATTTT. The full variable domain, rest sourced from reference TRBV7-9 and TRBJ2-3, is DTGVSQNPRHKITKRGQNVTFRCDPISEHNRLYWYRQTLGQGPEFLTYFQNEAQLEKSRLLSDRFSAERPKGSFSTLEIQRTEQGDSAMYLCASSPLSLILGTDTQYFGPGTRLTVL.

This clonotype has ten or more counts. This chain links TRBV19 with TRBJ1-5; D not certain. V lost 5 bases to trimming and J lost 4 bases, with 9 bases between them. CDR1 and CDR2 from the germline V gene are LNHDA and SQIVND (reference sequence). The CDR3 contains 13 residues. In nucleotides, the CDR3 is TGTGCCAGTAGTTACCTTCAAAATCAGCCCCAGCATTTT. Its translation: CASSYLQNQPQHF.

At least ten counts were recorded for this clonotype. This chain joins TRBV6-1 and TRBJ1-1; D call uncertain. This CDR3 region has 13 residues. V gave up 8 bases and J gave up 0 bases, with 10 bases separating them. Germline V gene lookup returns CDR1 MNHNS and CDR2 SASEGT. Written as DNA, the CDR3 is TGTGCCAGCGGACTGACAATGAACACTGAAGCTTTCTTT. Protein product: CASGLTMNTEAFF.

The genes are TRBV20-1 and TRBJ2-7; D is ambiguous. CDR3 length: 12 amino acids. The germline V gene has CDR1 DFQATT and CDR2 SNEGSKA (reference sequence). Trimming pared 4 bases from V and 4 bases from J, leaving 11 bases between. CDR3 sequence reads: CSANLRSYEQYF. CDR3 nucleotides: TGCAGTGCTAATCTCCGGAGTTACGAGCAGTACTTC.

This clonotype was observed many times. The chain is built from TRBV30 and TRBJ1-2; 9 positions agree with TRBD1. Germline V gene lookup returns CDR1 GTSNPN and CDR2 SVGIG (reference sequence). With V trimmed by 4 bases and J by 8 bases, 5 bases remained unmatched. There are 12 residues in the CDR3. The CDR3 is CAWIGTGMGYTF. CDR3 nucleotide sequence: TGTGCCTGGATAGGGACAGGGATGGGCTACACCTTC.

This chain uses TRBV20-1 with TRBJ2-1; D ambiguous. Trimming stripped 3 bases from V and 0 bases from J, with 15 bases between. The CDR3 loop spans 16 amino acids. The germline CDR1 and CDR2 sequences are DFQATT and SNEGSKA (reference sequence). In DNA, the CDR3 is TGCAGTGCTAGGGCCCAGACGGGCCGCTCCTACAATGAGCAGTTCTTC. Amino acids: CSARAQTGRSYNEQFF.

This clonotype occurred many times. The V call is TRBV12-3 or TRBV12-4, the J call TRBJ1-2, with a possible D match to TRBD1 (5 bases). This CDR3 contains 13 residues. V gave up 4 bases and J gave up 5 bases, with 11 bases separating them. The CDR3 is CASSSGLGYGYTF. The DNA for the CDR3 is TGTGCCAGCAGTTCGGGACTTGGGTATGGCTACACCTTC.

This clonotype was seen at least ten times. This chain connects TRBV6-1 to TRBJ2-5; D uncertain. CDR3 length equals 14 residues. Germline values: CDR1 MNHNS, CDR2 SASEGT. Trimming took off 5 bases at V and 5 bases at J, with 15 bases between the two ends. The CDR3 region has the DNA TGTGCCAGCAGTTTCAGAAGAAGGATTGAGACCCAGTACTTC. Translation: CASSFRRRIETQYF.

This clonotype was counted at least ten times. The V gene is TRBV27, the J gene TRBJ2-7, with a possible D match to TRBD1 (6 bases). The CDR3 is 16 residues long. Trimming cost V 5 bases and J 1 base, with 18 bases left between them. The germline gives CDR1 MNHEY, CDR2 SMNVEV (reference sequence). CDR3 nucleotide sequence: TGTGCCAGCAGTGCTGGGGGCGCGTGGGCTTCCTACGAGCAGTACTTC. Protein product: CASSAGGAWASYEQYF.

This clonotype was seen at least ten times. V is TRBV7-3 and J is TRBJ2-7; D may be TRBD1 (6 bases). CDR3 length equals 15 residues. V gave up 2 bases and J gave up 3 bases, with 14 bases separating them. Germline V gene sequence: CDR1 SGHTA, CDR2 FQGTGA. CDR3 region: CASSLSGGGHYEQYF. In DNA, the CDR3 is TGTGCCAGCAGCTTATCTGGGGGCGGCCACTACGAGCAGTACTTC. The full variable domain, completed using reference TRBV7-3 and TRBJ2-7, is GAGVSQTPSNKVTEKGKYVELRCDPISGHTALYWYRQSLGQGPEFLIYFQGTGAADDSGLPNDRFFAVRPEGSVSTLKIQRTERGDSAVYLCASSLSGGGHYEQYFGPGTRLTVT.

This clonotype was counted many times. V usage is TRBV24-1 and J usage is TRBJ2-3; D is perhaps TRBD2 (5 bases). This CDR3 is built from 15 residues. Germline values: CDR1 KGHDR, CDR2 SFDVKD. V dropped 7 bases and J dropped 3 bases, with 16 bases sitting between them. Here the CDR3 DNA reads TGTGCCACCAGCCCCCGAGCCGGGATAACAGATACGCAGTATTTT. Its protein is CATSPRAGITDTQYF.